Detailed here is one TCR beta chain. Its antigen remains unknown. This specimen comes from a study of siplizumab effects on memory and regulatory T cells. The data were produced by immunoSEQ multiplex PCR, yet TCRdb's version contains in-frame clones alone and is incomplete. Counted here are some 99,000 clones, just over 90% occurring once; the ten biggest clones make up about 0.75%. With 2 bases clipped from V and 1 base from J, the junction kept 6 bases outside the gene matches. The CDR3 has 18 amino acids. The germline V gene encodes CDR1 MNHEY and CDR2 SMNVEV (reference sequence). Regarding the study as a whole: Confirmation that proliferating Tregs from siplizumab cultures had suppressive function was not obtained. Naive T cells seemed more diverse than memory cells; they also seemed major alloresponse contributors.

This chain uses TRBV27 with TRBJ2-6; TRBD2 matches 9 bases. The origin of this receptor is a human donor in good health. Sequencing was carried out using Tregs sorted from blood. The CDR3 here is CASSLTAGGFSGANVLTF. The CDR3 coding sequence is TGTGCCAGCAGTTTAACGGCGGGGGGGTTTTCTGGGGCCAACGTCCTGACTTTC. Drawing the rest from reference TRBV27 and TRBJ2-6, the complete variable domain is EAQVTQNPRYLITVTGKKLTVTCSQNMNHEYMSWYRQDPGLGLRQIYYSMNVEVTDKGDVPEGYKVSRKEKRNFPLILESPSPNQTSLYFCASSLTAGGFSGANVLTFGAGSRLTVL.